The 4 T cell receptor beta chains reported below all come from one sample, sequenced in a study of T cell clonotyping in hematopoietic cell transplantation. The assay was immunoSEQ multiplex PCR, and TCRdb's table has in-frame clones only and misses some. The profile shows 670 or so clones, roughly 95% of them singletons. The time point: recipient sample about 28 days before transplant, after cytoreduction. Specimen: peripheral blood mononuclear cells, collected before stem cell transplant. The receptors were sampled from a woman between 35 and 50 years old with acute myeloid leukemia. Some clones in this sample may be carry-over from other donors' samples.

This clone occurred once. This rearrangement joins TRBV2 to TRBJ2-3, with D perhaps TRBD2 (5 bases). Germline V gene lookup returns CDR1 SNHLY and CDR2 FYNNEI. Trimming took off 5 bases at V and 10 bases at J, with 13 bases between the two ends. The CDR3 contains 12 residues. Here the CDR3 reads CASSSDSLAQYF. CDR3 DNA sequence: TGTGCCAGCAGTTCGGACTCGTTGGCGCAGTATTTT.

The J gene is TRBJ2-1, the V gene TRBV10-3, with TRBD2 matching 7 bases. V trimming: 3 bases; J trimming: 3 bases; junction bases outside the gene matches: 14. The CDR3 length is 18 residues. The V gene's germline CDR1 is ENHRY and CDR2 SYGVKD. The CDR3 DNA reads TGTGCCATCAGTGACCCTGGCGGGGGAGGGTCCAGCTACAATGAGCAGTTCTTC. Protein product: CAISDPGGGGSSYNEQFF.

The rearrangement links TRBV6-5 to TRBJ2-2, with 7 bases identical to TRBD1. Germline lookup yields CDR1 MNHEY and CDR2 SVGAGI. The CDR3 has 14 residues. V lost 6 bases, J lost 6 bases, and 7 bases stayed unmatched. The CDR3 DNA reads TGTGCCAGCAGGGCGACAGGGCTCCCCGGGGAGCTGTTTTTT. It is translated as CASRATGLPGELFF.

This chain uses TRBV28 with TRBJ2-1; 13 bases line up with TRBD2. V trimming: 7 bases; J trimming: 4 bases; junction bases outside the gene matches: 4. This CDR3 is 15 amino acids long. Germline values: CDR1 MDHEN, CDR2 SYDVKM. The CDR3: CASTRGLAGYNEQFF. Here the CDR3 DNA reads TGTGCCAGCACCCGGGGACTAGCGGGATACAATGAGCAGTTCTTC.